This T cell receptor beta chain is drawn from a study of T cell repertoires in cytomegalovirus infection. Looked up from germline, CDR1 is MDHEN and CDR2 is SYDVKM. V was pared by 3 bases and J by 5 bases, with 4 bases of the junction left unmatched. The CDR3 length is 14 residues. This clonotype was counted at least ten times. TCRdb reprocessed the reads with MiXCR, giving one entry per CDR3 protein. This sample has approximately 170,000 distinct CDR3 sequences, with around 14% found just once. Sequenced material: PBMCs. This chain connects TRBV28 to TRBJ2-1; 7 bases fit TRBD1. The clonotype was recovered from a human donor in good health (CMV status not recorded). Some clones in this sample may be carry-over from other donors' samples. The CDR3 bases are TGTGCCAGCAGTTTGTCCACAGGGGACAATGAGCAGTTCTTC. Residues: CASSLSTGDNEQFF.